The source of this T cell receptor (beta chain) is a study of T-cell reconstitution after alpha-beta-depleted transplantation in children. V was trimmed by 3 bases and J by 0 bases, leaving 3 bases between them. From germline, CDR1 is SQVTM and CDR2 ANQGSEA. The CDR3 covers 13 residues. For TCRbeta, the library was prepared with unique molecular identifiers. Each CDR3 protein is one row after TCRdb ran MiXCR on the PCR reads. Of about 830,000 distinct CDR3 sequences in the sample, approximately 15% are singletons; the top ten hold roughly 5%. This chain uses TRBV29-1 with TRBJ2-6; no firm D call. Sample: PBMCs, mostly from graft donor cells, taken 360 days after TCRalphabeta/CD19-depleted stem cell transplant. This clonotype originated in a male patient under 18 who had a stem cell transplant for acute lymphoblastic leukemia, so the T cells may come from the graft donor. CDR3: CSVEVSGANVLTF. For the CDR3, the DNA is TGCAGCGTTGAGGTCTCTGGGGCCAACGTCCTGACTTTC.